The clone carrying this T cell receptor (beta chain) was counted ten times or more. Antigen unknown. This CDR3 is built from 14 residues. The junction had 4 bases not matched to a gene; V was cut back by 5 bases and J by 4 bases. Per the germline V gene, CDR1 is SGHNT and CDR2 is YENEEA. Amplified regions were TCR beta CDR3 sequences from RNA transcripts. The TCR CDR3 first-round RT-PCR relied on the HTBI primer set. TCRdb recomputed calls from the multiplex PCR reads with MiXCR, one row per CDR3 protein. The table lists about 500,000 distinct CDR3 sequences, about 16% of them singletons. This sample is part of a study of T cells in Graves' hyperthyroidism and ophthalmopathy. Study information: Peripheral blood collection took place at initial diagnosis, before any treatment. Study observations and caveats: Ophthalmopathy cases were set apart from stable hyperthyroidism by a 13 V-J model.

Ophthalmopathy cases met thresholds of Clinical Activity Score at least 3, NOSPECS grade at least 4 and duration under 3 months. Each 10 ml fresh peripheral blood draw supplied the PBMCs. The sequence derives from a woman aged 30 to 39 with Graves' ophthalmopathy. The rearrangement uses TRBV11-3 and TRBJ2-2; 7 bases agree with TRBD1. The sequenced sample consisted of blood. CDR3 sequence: CASSRQGSTGELFF. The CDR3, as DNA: TGTGCCAGCAGCCGACAGGGTTCCACCGGGGAGCTGTTTTTT.